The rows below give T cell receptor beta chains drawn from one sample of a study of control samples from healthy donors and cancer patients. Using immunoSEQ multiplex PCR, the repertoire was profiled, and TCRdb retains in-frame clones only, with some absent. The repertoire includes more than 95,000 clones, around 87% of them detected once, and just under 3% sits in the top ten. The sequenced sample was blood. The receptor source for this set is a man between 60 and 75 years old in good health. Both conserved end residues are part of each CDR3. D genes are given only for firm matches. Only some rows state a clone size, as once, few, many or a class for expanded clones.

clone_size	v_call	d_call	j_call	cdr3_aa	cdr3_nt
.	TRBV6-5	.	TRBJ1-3	CASRAPTGNTIYF	TGTGCCAGCAGAGCACCTACTGGAAACACCATATATTTT
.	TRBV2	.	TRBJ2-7	CASSYDRDYEQYF	TGTGCCAGCAGTTATGACAGAGACTACGAGCAGTACTTC
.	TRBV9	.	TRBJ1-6	CASSSTPHSPLHF	TGTGCCAGCAGTTCAACCCCGCATTCACCCCTCCACTTT
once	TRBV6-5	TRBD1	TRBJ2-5	CATHGQGATETQYF	TGTGCCACTCACGGACAGGGGGCAACCGAGACCCAGTACTTC
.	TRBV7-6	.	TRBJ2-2	CASSLALTQRANTGELFF	TGTGCCAGCAGCTTAGCCCTCACTCAAAGGGCGAACACCGGGGAGCTGTTTTTT
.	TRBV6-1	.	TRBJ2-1	CASSDGGMGNEQFF	TGTGCCAGCAGTGACGGGGGAATGGGGAATGAGCAGTTCTTC
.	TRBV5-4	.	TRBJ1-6	CASSLAGVAPLHF	TGTGCCAGCAGCTTGGCCGGAGTGGCCCCCCTCCACTTT
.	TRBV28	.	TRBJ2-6	CASSYSGAGANVLTF	TGTGCCAGCAGTTATTCGGGCGCCGGGGCCAACGTCCTGACTTTC
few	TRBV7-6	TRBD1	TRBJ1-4	CASSHGTAYNEKLFF	TGTGCCAGCAGTCACGGGACAGCGTATAATGAAAAACTGTTTTTT
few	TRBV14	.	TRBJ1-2	CASSQQGLPNYGYTF	TGTGCCAGCAGCCAACAAGGACTCCCTAACTATGGCTACACCTTC
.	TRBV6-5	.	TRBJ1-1	CASSYLGPDGTEAFF	TGTGCCAGCAGTTACTTAGGCCCTGACGGGACAGAAGCTTTCTTT
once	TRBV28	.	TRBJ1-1	CASSRGGINTEAFF	TGTGCCAGCAGCCGAGGGGGGATCAACACTGAAGCTTTCTTT
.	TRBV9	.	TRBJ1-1	CASQPQRNTEAFF	TGTGCCAGCCAACCGCAGCGGAACACTGAAGCTTTCTTT
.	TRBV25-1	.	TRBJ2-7	CASRPAGTGNYEQYF	TGTGCCAGCAGACCCGCCGGGACTGGTAACTACGAGCAGTACTTC
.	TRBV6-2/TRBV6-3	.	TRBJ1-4	CASSTPAPTNEKLFF	TGTGCCAGCAGTACTCCGGCACCAACTAATGAAAAACTGTTTTTT
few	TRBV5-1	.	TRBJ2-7	CASSLAPGVGNEQYF	TGCGCCAGCAGCTTGGCCCCTGGGGTTGGGAACGAGCAGTACTTC
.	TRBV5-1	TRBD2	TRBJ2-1	CASSVTSGGANEQFF	TGCGCCAGCAGCGTCACTAGCGGGGGGGCAAATGAGCAGTTCTTC
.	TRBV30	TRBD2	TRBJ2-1	CAWRRGGLGQFF	TGTGCCTGGAGGCGGGGGGGTCTGGGACAGTTCTTC
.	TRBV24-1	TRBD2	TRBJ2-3	CATSYSGGAADTQYF	TGTGCCACCAGTTACAGCGGGGGGGCCGCAGATACGCAGTATTTT
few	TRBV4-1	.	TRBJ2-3	CASSQGGRVGTDTQYF	TGCGCCAGCAGCCAAGGAGGCAGGGTGGGAACAGATACGCAGTATTTT
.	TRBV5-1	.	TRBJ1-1	CASSLEGARRAFF	TGCGCCAGCAGCTTGGAAGGGGCCAGGCGGGCTTTCTTT
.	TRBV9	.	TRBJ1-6	CASSVDSSYNSPLHF	TGTGCCAGCAGCGTAGACAGCTCCTATAATTCACCCCTCCACTTT
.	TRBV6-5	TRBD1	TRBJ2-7	CASSWTGSEQYF	TGTGCCAGCAGTTGGACAGGAAGCGAGCAGTACTTC
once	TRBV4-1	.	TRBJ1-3	CASSRPGETRNTIYF	TGCGCCAGCAGCCGCCCGGGAGAAACCAGAAACACCATATATTTT
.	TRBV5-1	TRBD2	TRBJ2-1	CASSAGLAGGLGNEQFF	TGCGCCAGCAGCGCGGGACTAGCGGGGGGTCTGGGGAATGAGCAGTTCTTC
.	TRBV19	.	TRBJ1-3	CATMTLRAVPGNTIYF	TGTGCAACGATGACCCTCCGGGCGGTACCTGGAAACACCATATATTTT
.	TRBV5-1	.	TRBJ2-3	CASSLALLAGSSTDTQYF	TGCGCCAGCAGCTTAGCTTTACTGGCAGGGTCTAGCACAGATACGCAGTATTTT
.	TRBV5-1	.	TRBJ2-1	CASSLAPGNRYNEQFF	TGCGCCAGCAGCTTGGCCCCCGGGAACCGCTACAATGAGCAGTTCTTC
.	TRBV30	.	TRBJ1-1	CAWSGRAGTEAFF	TGTGCCTGGAGTGGACGGGCGGGCACTGAAGCTTTCTTT
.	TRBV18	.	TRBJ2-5	CASSAGLQETQYF	TGTGCCAGCTCAGCAGGGCTCCAAGAGACCCAGTACTTC
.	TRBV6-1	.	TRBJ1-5	CASSERPDSNQPQHF	TGTGCCAGCAGTGAACGGCCAGATAGCAATCAGCCCCAGCATTTT
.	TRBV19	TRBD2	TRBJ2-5	CASSTLAGGGETQYF	TGTGCCAGTAGTACCCTAGCGGGGGGTGGGGAGACCCAGTACTTC
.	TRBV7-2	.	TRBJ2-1	CASSFVLGVGGEQFF	TGTGCCAGCAGCTTCGTCCTCGGGGTTGGCGGTGAGCAGTTCTTC
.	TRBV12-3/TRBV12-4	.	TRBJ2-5	CASSLTGRQTQYF	TGTGCCAGCAGCCTTACAGGAAGACAGACCCAGTACTTC
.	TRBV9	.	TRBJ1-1	CASSVVGDTEAFF	TGTGCCAGCAGCGTAGTAGGGGACACTGAAGCTTTCTTT
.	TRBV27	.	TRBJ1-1	CASRVSGGDPRPSPAFF	TGTGCCAGCAGAGTTTCTGGTGGGGACCCAAGGCCCTCCCCAGCTTTCTTT
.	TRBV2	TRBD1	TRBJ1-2	CASRGTGMGGYTF	TGTGCCAGCAGAGGGACAGGGATGGGAGGCTACACCTTC
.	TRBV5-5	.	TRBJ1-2	CASSLGAGAGGYTF	TGTGCCAGCAGCTTGGGAGCAGGGGCTGGCGGCTACACCTTC
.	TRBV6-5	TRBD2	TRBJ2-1	CASSLGRRAGGQFF	TGTGCCAGCAGTTTAGGTAGGAGAGCGGGGGGCCAGTTCTTC
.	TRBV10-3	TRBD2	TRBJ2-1	CAISRQSSGGATNEQFF	TGTGCCATCAGCAGACAATCTAGCGGGGGGGCCACGAATGAGCAGTTCTTC
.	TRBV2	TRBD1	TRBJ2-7	CASTTLGQGGEQYF	TGTGCCAGCACCACCCTGGGACAGGGGGGCGAGCAGTACTTC
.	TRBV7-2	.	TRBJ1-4	CASSLGHNPEIEKLFF	TGTGCCAGCAGCTTAGGCCACAATCCCGAGATTGAAAAACTGTTTTTT
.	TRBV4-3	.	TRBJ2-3	CASSQGSFTDTQYF	TGCGCCAGCAGCCAAGGAAGCTTTACAGATACGCAGTATTTT
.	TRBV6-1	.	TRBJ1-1	CASSDVMNTEAFF	TGTGCCAGCAGTGACGTCATGAACACTGAAGCTTTCTTT